The 26 T cell receptor beta chains below were found in one sample sequenced in a study of beta chain features in type 1 diabetes. The isolated RNA, all of it, was reverse transcribed, so expressed TCRB transcripts were what got sequenced. Libraries were prepared by immunoSEQ multiplex PCR; TCRdb keeps only in-frame clonotypes and omits some of them. The sample contains 150,000 to 190,000 clones, roughly 8.1% of which appear only once. Source material: central memory CD4+ T cells from blood. These receptors were collected from a man aged 18 to 29 in good health.

This clone was counted between two and nine times. The chain is built from TRBV18 and TRBJ1-2; 11 bases match TRBD1. CDR1 and CDR2 from the germline V gene are KGHSH and LQKENI. Losses at the gene ends were 4 bases for V and 8 bases for J; bases not matched to a gene: 3. This CDR3 region has 13 residues. The CDR3 sequence: CASSRTGGDGYTF. In nucleotides, the CDR3 is TGTGCCAGCTCACGGACAGGGGGCGACGGCTACACCTTC.

The chain couples TRBV30 to TRBJ1-1, with 8 bases that match TRBD1. The germline CDR1 and CDR2 sequences are GTSNPN and SVGIG (reference sequence). J gave up 11 bases and V 5 bases, and 4 bases lay outside the gene matches. The CDR3 contains 10 residues. The CDR3 spells CAWATGVAFF. CDR3 DNA sequence: TGTGCCTGGGCGACAGGGGTTGCTTTCTTT.

This clone was counted a few times. The rearrangement links TRBV4-3 to TRBJ2-7; 9 bases are a match to TRBD2. The J segment lost 4 bases and the V segment lost 1 base, leaving 8 bases of the junction unmatched. The CDR3 extends over 16 amino acids. Germline V CDR1 and CDR2: LGHNA, YSLEER. The CDR3 protein is CASSQVGSGGPYEQYF. CDR3 DNA: TGCGCCAGCAGCCAAGTGGGTAGCGGGGGACCTTACGAGCAGTACTTC.

V usage is TRBV7-8 and J usage is TRBJ2-4; weak D call: TRBD2 (5 bases). The CDR3 spans 14 residues. V dropped 5 bases and J dropped 2 bases, with 10 bases sitting between them. Germline CDR1 SGHVS, CDR2 FQNEAQ. The DNA for the CDR3 is TGTGCCAGCAGCCTCCGGGAAACCAAAAACATTCAGTACTTC. Protein product: CASSLRETKNIQYF.

This clone showed up many times. At the DNA level, this CDR3 is encoded by other sequences in the same sample as well. J is TRBJ2-1 and V is TRBV27; weak D call: TRBD2 (5 bases). Looked up from germline, CDR1 is MNHEY and CDR2 is SMNVEV (reference sequence). The CDR3 has 15 residues. V dropped 0 bases and J dropped 3 bases, with 9 bases sitting between them. The CDR3 region has the DNA TGTGCCAGCAGTTTATCGGGTCGGGGCTACAATGAGCAGTTCTTC. Translating gives CASSLSGRGYNEQFF.

The chain links TRBV30 to TRBJ1-2, with TRBD1 matching over 9 bases. This CDR3 is 18 amino acids long. Germline V gene lookup returns CDR1 GTSNPN and CDR2 SVGIG (reference sequence). J gave up 5 bases and V 3 bases, and 19 bases lay outside the gene matches. The chain's CDR3 is CAWRSGQGLPPASYGYTF. For the CDR3, the DNA is TGTGCCTGGAGGTCGGGACAGGGATTGCCACCAGCTTCTTATGGCTACACCTTC.

CDR3 sequence (DNA): TGTGCCTGGAGTCCCCCGGACAGGGTATCCTACAATGAGCAGTTCTTC. This encodes CAWSPPDRVSYNEQFF. The chain carries TRBV30 and TRBJ2-1, with 8 bases matching TRBD1. Germline trimming cut 2 bases from V and 1 base from J; bases unmatched to any gene: 7. Germline-derived CDR1 and CDR2 are GTSNPN and SVGIG (reference sequence). CDR3 size: 16 residues.

This clone was found a few times. The CDR3 is CASSWTGEEQYF. DNA of the CDR3: TGTGCCAGCAGCTGGACAGGGGAAGAGCAGTACTTC. This chain joins TRBV6-6 and TRBJ2-7; the match to TRBD1 covers 9 bases. CDR1 and CDR2 from the germline V gene are MNHNY and SVGAGI (reference sequence). Trimming removed 6 bases from V and 7 bases from J; junction bases left unmatched: 4. This CDR3 is 12 amino acids long.

This clone has more than one count but fewer than ten. The chain employs TRBV14 and TRBJ2-1; TRBD1 might be the D (5 bases). Trimming took 0 bases from V and 15 from J, leaving 9 bases between them. The length of the CDR3 is 11 residues. Germline V gene sequence: CDR1 SGHDN, CDR2 FVKESK. The CDR3 DNA follows: TGTGCCAGCAGCCAAGATGCAGGGCCGTTCTTC. Amino acids: CASSQDAGPFF.

Written as DNA, the CDR3 is TGTGCCAGCAGCTTGGCCGCTGTGAGGGTTTATGGCTACACCTTC. Protein: CASSLAAVRVYGYTF. The chain employs TRBV5-6 and TRBJ1-2; D not certain. Trimming took off 0 bases at V and 5 bases at J, with 14 bases between the two ends. CDR3 length: 15 residues. Germline-derived CDR1 and CDR2 are SGHDT and YYEEEE.

In this sample, this clone turned up a few times. This chain uses TRBV4-1 with TRBJ1-5, with TRBD1 matching over 8 bases. J lost 6 bases, V lost 3 bases, and 7 bases had no gene match. The CDR3 is 15 amino acids. Germline V CDR1 and CDR2: MGHRA, YSYEKL. The CDR3: CASSHEQGGGQPQHF. CDR3 DNA: TGCGCCAGCAGCCATGAACAGGGGGGGGGTCAGCCCCAGCATTTT.

This CDR3 is CAISGETENSYEQYF. CDR3 sequence (DNA): TGTGCCATCAGTGGAGAGACAGAAAACTCCTACGAGCAGTACTTC. This chain uses TRBV10-3 with TRBJ2-7; D is perhaps TRBD1 (5 bases). CDR3 length: 15 residues. The V and J ends lost 4 bases and 0 bases respectively, with 13 bases between them. Per germline, CDR1 ENHRY and CDR2 SYGVKD.

The gene calls are TRBV5-1 and TRBJ2-3, with D maybe TRBD2 (5 bases). The CDR3 spans 16 residues. Per germline, CDR1 SGHRS and CDR2 YFSETQ. V was trimmed by 4 bases and J by 4 bases, leaving 19 bases between them. CDR3: CASSQRRAIIPDTQYF. For the CDR3, the DNA is TGCGCCAGCAGCCAGAGGCGGGCTATTATCCCAGATACGCAGTATTTT.

This clone has more than one count but fewer than ten. This chain uses TRBV27 with TRBJ2-3, with D possibly TRBD1 on 5 matching bases. CDR3 length equals 14 residues. Germline V gene sequence: CDR1 MNHEY, CDR2 SMNVEV (reference sequence). V was cut by 6 bases and J by 8 bases, with 18 bases left in between. The CDR3 spells CASRGGVRVFTQYF. DNA for the CDR3: TGTGCCAGCAGAGGTGGCGTCAGGGTGTTTACGCAGTATTTT.

This clone was seen more than once but under ten times. The J gene is TRBJ1-2, the V gene TRBV4-2, with 8 bases matching TRBD1. Trimming at V came to 4 bases and at J to 4 bases, leaving 5 bases not matched to a gene. The V gene's germline CDR1 is LGHNA and CDR2 YNFKEQ. The CDR3 sequence is 14 residues long. CDR3 protein: CASSLQGAGYGYTF. In nucleotides, the CDR3 is TGTGCCAGCAGCCTTCAGGGGGCGGGCTATGGCTACACCTTC.

CDR3 region: CASSFGGGADTQYF. CDR3 in DNA: TGTGCCAGCAGTTTCGGGGGGGGCGCAGATACGCAGTATTTT. This rearrangement joins TRBV27 to TRBJ2-3, with TRBD2 matching over 8 bases. Germline CDR1 MNHEY, CDR2 SMNVEV (reference sequence). This CDR3 is built from 14 residues. V lost 3 bases to trimming and J lost 4 bases; unmatched junction nucleotides: 3.

This chain joins TRBV7-6 and TRBJ2-3, with 7 positions matching TRBD1. Germline-derived CDR1 and CDR2 are SGHVS and FNYEAQ. CDR3 size: 16 residues. J was trimmed by 0 bases and V by 5 bases; bases with no gene match: 8. The CDR3 spells CASSDGQEPSTDTQYF. The CDR3 DNA sequence: TGTGCCAGCAGCGACGGACAGGAACCTAGCACAGATACGCAGTATTTT. The whole variable domain, remainder taken from reference TRBV7-6 and TRBJ2-3, is GAGVSQSPRYKVTKRGQDVALRCDPISGHVSLYWYRQALGQGPEFLTYFNYEAQQDKSGLPNDRFSAERPEGSISTLTIQRTEQRDSAMYRCASSDGQEPSTDTQYFGPGTRLTVL.

This clone has just a few counts. The genes are TRBV28 and TRBJ2-5, with D possibly TRBD1 on 5 matching bases. The tail of the sequence fits TRBJ2-7 better, so the J call may be wrong. This CDR3 has 14 amino acids. Germline V gene data show CDR1 as MDHEN and CDR2 as SYDVKM. The CDR3 DNA reads TGTGCCAGCAGTTTAAGACAGCCGTTCTACGAGCAGTACTTC. Protein: CASSLRQPFYEQYF.

J is TRBJ2-2 and V is TRBV4-2, with TRBD1 identical over 8 bases. From germline, CDR1 is LGHNA and CDR2 YNFKEQ. Trimming at V came to 5 bases and at J to 4 bases, leaving 6 bases not matched to a gene. This CDR3 has 15 residues. The CDR3 loop is CASSLDRVLTGELFF. The CDR3, as DNA: TGTGCCAGCAGCTTGGACAGGGTGCTCACCGGGGAGCTGTTTTTT.

This sequence joins TRBV7-3 and TRBJ1-1; TRBD1 might be the D (5 bases). Germline lookup yields CDR1 SGHTA and CDR2 FQGTGA. Trimming left V 4 bases short and J 4 bases short, with 13 bases between. The CDR3 runs 14 residues. The CDR3 DNA follows: TGTGCCAGCAGCTCAGGGACGGAGGGCACTGAAGCTTTCTTT. This translates into CASSSGTEGTEAFF.

This clone was seen more than once but under ten times. This chain joins TRBV4-3 and TRBJ2-2; weak D call: TRBD2 (5 bases). Trimming removed 0 bases from V and 3 bases from J, with 14 bases in between. The CDR3 sequence is 17 residues long. Germline V gene sequence: CDR1 LGHNA, CDR2 YSLEER. CDR3 sequence (DNA): TGCGCCAGCAGCCAAGAACCTAGCATTCATTACACCGGGGAGCTGTTTTTT. It yields the protein CASSQEPSIHYTGELFF.

A few counts support this clone. J is TRBJ2-3 and V is TRBV9, with D tentatively TRBD2 (5 bases). The CDR3 length is 16 residues. Germline CDR1 is SGDLS and CDR2 is YYNGEE. V lost 0 bases to trimming and J lost 1 base, with 12 bases between them. The CDR3: CASSVGRPSRTDTQYF. The CDR3 DNA sequence: TGTGCCAGCAGCGTAGGGAGGCCTAGCCGCACAGATACGCAGTATTTT.

In its sample, this clone was seen many times. The genes are TRBV29-1 and TRBJ2-3; the match to TRBD1 covers 11 bases. J gave up 4 bases and V 7 bases, and 7 bases lay outside the gene matches. Per germline, CDR1 SQVTM and CDR2 ANQGSEA. CDR3 length: 14 residues. The CDR3 here is CSERTGGVADTQYF. The CDR3 DNA reads as TGCAGCGAGAGGACAGGGGGCGTAGCAGATACGCAGTATTTT.

The chain carries TRBV28 and TRBJ2-7; D gene unclear. With 3 bases removed from V and 7 bases from J, the gap between germline ends came to 16 bases. CDR3 length: 14 amino acids. Germline CDR1 reads MDHEN; CDR2 reads SYDVKM. CDR3 DNA: TGTGCCAGCAGTTTTCAGCAGGCCATTCGGGAGCAGTACTTC. The encoded protein is CASSFQQAIREQYF. The whole variable domain, filled in from reference TRBV28 and TRBJ2-7, reads DVKVTQSSRYLVKRTGEKVFLECVQDMDHENMFWYRQDPGLGLRLIYFSYDVKMKEKGDIPEGYSVSREKKERFSLILESASTNQTSMYLCASSFQQAIREQYFGPGTRLTVT.

This clone was counted many times. DNA for the CDR3: TGTGCCAGCTCAGTCCGGACAGGAATACAAGAGACCCAGTACTTC. Translating it yields CASSVRTGIQETQYF. The V call is TRBV18, the J call TRBJ2-5; 7 bases align to TRBD1. The V gene's germline CDR1 is KGHSH and CDR2 LQKENI. The V and J ends lost 5 bases and 2 bases, in that order; junction bases with no gene match: 8. The CDR3 runs 15 residues.

Concerning this clone: The junction differs from germline at one of its ends, possibly a read error. The chain carries TRBV7-2 and TRBJ1-1; D ambiguous. CDR1 SGHTA and CDR2 FQGNSA come from the germline V gene. The CDR3 runs to 13 residues. CDR3 protein: CASSLAKNTEAFF. CDR3 nucleotides: TGTGCCAGCAGCCTAGCCAAGAACACTGAAGCTTTCTTT. The variable domain in full, with the rest retrieved from reference TRBV7-2 and TRBJ1-1, is GAGVSQSPSNKVTEKGKDVELRCDPISGHTALYWYRQSLGQGLEFLIYFQGNSAPDKSGLPSDRFSAERTGGSVSTLTIQRTQQEDSAVYLCASSLAKNTEAFFGQGTRLTVV.